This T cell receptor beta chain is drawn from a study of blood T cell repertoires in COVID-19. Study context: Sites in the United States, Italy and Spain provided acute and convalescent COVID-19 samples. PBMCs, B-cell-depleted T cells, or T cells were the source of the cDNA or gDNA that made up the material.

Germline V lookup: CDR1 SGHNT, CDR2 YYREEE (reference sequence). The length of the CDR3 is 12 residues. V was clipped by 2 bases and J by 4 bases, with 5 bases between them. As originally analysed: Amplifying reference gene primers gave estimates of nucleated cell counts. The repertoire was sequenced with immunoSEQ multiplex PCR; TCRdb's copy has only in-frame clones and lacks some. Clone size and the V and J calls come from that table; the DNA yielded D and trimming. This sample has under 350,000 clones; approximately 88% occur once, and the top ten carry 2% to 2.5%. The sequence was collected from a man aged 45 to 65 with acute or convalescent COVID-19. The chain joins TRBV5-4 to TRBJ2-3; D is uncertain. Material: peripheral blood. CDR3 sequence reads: CASSFPADTQYF. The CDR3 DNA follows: TGTGCCAGCAGCTTTCCGGCAGATACGCAGTATTTT. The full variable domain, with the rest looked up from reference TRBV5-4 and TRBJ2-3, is ETGVTQSPTHLIKTRGQQVTLRCSSQSGHNTVSWYQQALGQGPQFIFQYYREEENGRGNFPPRFSGLQFPNYSSELNVNALELDDSALYLCASSFPADTQYFGPGTRLTVL.